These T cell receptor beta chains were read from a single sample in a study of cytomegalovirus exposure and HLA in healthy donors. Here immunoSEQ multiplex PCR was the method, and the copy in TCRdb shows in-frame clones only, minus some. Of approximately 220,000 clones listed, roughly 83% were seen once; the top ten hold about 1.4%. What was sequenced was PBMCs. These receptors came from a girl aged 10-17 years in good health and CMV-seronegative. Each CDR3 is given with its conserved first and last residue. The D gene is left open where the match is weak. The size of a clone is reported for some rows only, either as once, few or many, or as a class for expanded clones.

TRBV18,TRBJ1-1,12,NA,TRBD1,TGTGCCAGCTCATTGTCGACAGGGGAAGCTTTCTTT,CASSLSTGEAFF
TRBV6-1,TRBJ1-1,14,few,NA,TGTGCCAGCACCGGGGGGCCTATCGGCACTGAAGCTTTCTTT,CASTGGPIGTEAFF
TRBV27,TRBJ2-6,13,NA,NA,TGTGCCAGCAGGAGGTCTGGGGCCAACGTCCTGACTTTC,CASRRSGANVLTF
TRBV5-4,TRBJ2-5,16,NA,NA,TGTGCCAGCAGCTTGGATCGGATGGGGGCCCAAGAGACCCAGTACTTC,CASSLDRMGAQETQYF
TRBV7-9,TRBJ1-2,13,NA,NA,TGTGCCAGCAGCTTAGAAGGGAGGTCTGGCTACACCTTC,CASSLEGRSGYTF
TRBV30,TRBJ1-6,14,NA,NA,TGTGCCTGGAGGGCTCAGGGGCGGAATTCACCCCTCCACTTT,CAWRAQGRNSPLHF
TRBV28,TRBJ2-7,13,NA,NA,TGTGCCAGCAGTCAATTGTCCCCCTACGAGCAGTACTTC,CASSQLSPYEQYF
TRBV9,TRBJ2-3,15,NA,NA,TGTGCCAGCAGCGGCGAGGGTGTTTCGGCAGATACGCAGTATTTT,CASSGEGVSADTQYF
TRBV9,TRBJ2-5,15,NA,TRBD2,TGTGCCAGCAGCGGAGCGGGACTAGTGGGCGAGACCCAGTACTTC,CASSGAGLVGETQYF
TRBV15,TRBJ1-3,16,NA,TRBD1,TGTGCCACCAGCAGAGATAGGGACAGGGCTGGAAACACCATATATTTT,CATSRDRDRAGNTIYF
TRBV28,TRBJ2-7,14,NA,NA,TGTGCCAGCAGTTTCGGGGGACAGCCCTACGAGCAGTACTTC,CASSFGGQPYEQYF
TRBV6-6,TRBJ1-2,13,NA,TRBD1,TGTGCCAGCAGTTTACAGGGGGACTATGGCTACACCTTC,CASSLQGDYGYTF
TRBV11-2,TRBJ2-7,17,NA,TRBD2,TGTGCCAGCAGCTCCGATAAACTAGCGGGGCGGACCTACGAGCAGTACTTC,CASSSDKLAGRTYEQYF
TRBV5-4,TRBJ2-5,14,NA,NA,TGTGCCAGCAGCGCGACAGGCCCTCAAGAGACCCAGTACTTC,CASSATGPQETQYF
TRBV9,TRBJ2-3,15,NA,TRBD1,TGTGCCAGCAGCTGGACAGGGGGTTCTCCAGATACGCAGTATTTT,CASSWTGGSPDTQYF
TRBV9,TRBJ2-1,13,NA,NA,TGTGCCAGCAGCGTAACACACCACAATGAGCAGTTCTTC,CASSVTHHNEQFF
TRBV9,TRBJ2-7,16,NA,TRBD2,TGTGCCAGCAGCCACGGACTAGCGGGGGGTTCCTACGAGCAGTACTTC,CASSHGLAGGSYEQYF
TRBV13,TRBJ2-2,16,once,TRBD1,TGTGCCAGCAGCTTAACGACAGGGGGAAGCACCGGGGAGCTGTTTTTT,CASSLTTGGSTGELFF
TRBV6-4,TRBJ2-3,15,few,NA,TGTGCCAGCAGTGACGAAGTGGGAGCAACAGATACGCAGTATTTT,CASSDEVGATDTQYF
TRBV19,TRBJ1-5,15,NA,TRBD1,TGTGCCAGTAGTGATTCCCCCGACAGGGCCCAGCCCCAGCATTTT,CASSDSPDRAQPQHF
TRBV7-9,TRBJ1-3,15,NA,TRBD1,TGTGCCAGCAGCCCACAGGGGGCAAACGGAAACACCATATATTTT,CASSPQGANGNTIYF
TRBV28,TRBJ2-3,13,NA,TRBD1,TGTGCCAGCAGTCTCTCGACAGGGCTTACGCAGTATTTT,CASSLSTGLTQYF
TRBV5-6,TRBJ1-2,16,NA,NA,TGTGCCAGCAGCTCTTTGTTGGGAGGTGGCTACTATGGCTACACCTTC,CASSSLLGGGYYGYTF
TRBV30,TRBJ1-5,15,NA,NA,TGTGCCTGGAGTAAGGGGTTATGGAGCAATCAGCCCCAGCATTTT,CAWSKGLWSNQPQHF
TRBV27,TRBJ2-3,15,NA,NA,TGTGCCAGCAGCCCGAGAAGCGGGCGCACAGATACGCAGTATTTT,CASSPRSGRTDTQYF
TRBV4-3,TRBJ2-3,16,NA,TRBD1,TGCGCCAGCAGCCGGCAACAGGGGTCCGGCACAGATACGCAGTATTTT,CASSRQQGSGTDTQYF
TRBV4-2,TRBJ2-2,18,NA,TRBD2,TGTGCCAGCAGCCAACACGGCCTAGCGGGGGGCAGGACCGGGGAGCTGTTTTTT,CASSQHGLAGGRTGELFF
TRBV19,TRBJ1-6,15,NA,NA,TGTGCCAGTAGTATAAAAGTATCGGGGGATTCACCCCTCCACTTT,CASSIKVSGDSPLHF
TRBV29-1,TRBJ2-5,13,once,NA,TGCAGCGTACTGAAGGGGTTCCAAGAGACCCAGTACTTC,CSVLKGFQETQYF
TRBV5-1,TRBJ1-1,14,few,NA,TGCGCCAGCAGCTTGGACGGGATGAACACTGAAGCTTTCTTT,CASSLDGMNTEAFF
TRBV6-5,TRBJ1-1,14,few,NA,TGTGCCAGCATCATCTTAACAGGGCATCCTGAAGCTTTCTTT,CASIILTGHPEAFF
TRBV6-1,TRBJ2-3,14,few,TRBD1,TGTGCCAGCAGTGAGACAGGGGTCGTGAATACGCAGTATTTT,CASSETGVVNTQYF
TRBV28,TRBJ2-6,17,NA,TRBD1,TGTGCCAGCAGTTCCCGGGGACAGGGGTTTGGGGCCAACGTCCTGACTTTC,CASSSRGQGFGANVLTF
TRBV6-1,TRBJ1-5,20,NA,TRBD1,TGTGCCAGCAGTGAATGGTTGATAGGGACAGGGGCCCGCGGCAATCAGCCCCAGCATTTT,CASSEWLIGTGARGNQPQHF
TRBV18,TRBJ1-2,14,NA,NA,TGTGCCAGCGTATTTCCCGGGGTCCAGAATGGCTACACCTTC,CASVFPGVQNGYTF
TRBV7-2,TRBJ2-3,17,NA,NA,TGTGCCAGCAGCTTAGGAAGGGAGGGAGGGGGGACAGATACGCAGTATTTT,CASSLGREGGGTDTQYF
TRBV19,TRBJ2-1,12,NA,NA,TGTGCCAGTAGTACTCGGGGCAATGAGCAGTTCTTC,CASSTRGNEQFF
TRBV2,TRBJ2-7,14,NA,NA,TGTGCCAGCAGTGAAACAGTACAGGCCTACGAGCAGTACTTC,CASSETVQAYEQYF
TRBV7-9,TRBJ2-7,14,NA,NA,TGTGCCAGCAGCTTAGTGGGACTCACCTACGAGCAGTACTTC,CASSLVGLTYEQYF
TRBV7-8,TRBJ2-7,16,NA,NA,TGTGCCAGCAGGTCTCCCTCAGGGGGGCCCCCCTACGAGCAGTACTTC,CASRSPSGGPPYEQYF
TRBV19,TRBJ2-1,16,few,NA,TGTGCCAGTAGTATGAACCCGGATCGGGTACCCCAGGGGCAGTTCTTC,CASSMNPDRVPQGQFF
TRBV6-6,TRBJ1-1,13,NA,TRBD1,TGTGCCAGCAGTAGACAGGGCGGGGGGGCAGCTTTCTTT,CASSRQGGGAAFF
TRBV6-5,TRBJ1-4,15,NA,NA,TGTGCTAGCAGTTACTTTGGCAGGGCGGATGAAAAACTGTTTTTC,CASSYFGRADEKLFF
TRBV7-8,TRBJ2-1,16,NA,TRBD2,TGTGCCAGCAGCCGTATGGGACTAGCGTCCTACAATGAGCAGTTCTTC,CASSRMGLASYNEQFF
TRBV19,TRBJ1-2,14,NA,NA,TGTGCCAGTAGTATTCCACAGGCTACGCATGGCTACACCTTC,CASSIPQATHGYTF
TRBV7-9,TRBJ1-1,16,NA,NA,TGTGCCAGCACCTTTAGGGGGGGTAATTTTGGGACTGAAGCTTTCTTT,CASTFRGGNFGTEAFF
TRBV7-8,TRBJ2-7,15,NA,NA,TGTGCCAGCAGCTTAGCCGACACAAGCGGCTACGAGCAGTACTTC,CASSLADTSGYEQYF